Presented here are 12 T cell receptor beta chains from one specimen sequenced in a study of Ad26.COV2.S vaccination and SARS-CoV-2 variants (dated by TCRdb to the early 2020s). Taken with the paper, the label for time point translates to: individuals recovered from natural SARS-CoV-2 infection. Libraries came from the immunoSEQ multiplex PCR assay. TCRdb took over this immuneACCESS table, retaining in-frame rearrangements with V and J assigned. Such tables are incomplete; in checked studies, under half of the missing clones stem from an unresolved V gene, and the remainder is unexplained. The sample contains over 110,000 clones, roughly 90% of them found a single time. The ten largest make up 4% to 6% of the sample. Sample: peripheral blood, taken after recovery from COVID-19. The origin of the receptors is a human donor who had recovered from COVID-19.

The genes are TRBV12-5 and TRBJ2-2, with TRBD1 as a possible D gene (6 bases). The CDR3 totals 15 residues. Between the trimmed V and J ends, which lost 7 bases and 0 bases, there was a span of 12 bases. Germline V gene sequence: CDR1 LGHNT, CDR2 FRNRAP. CDR3 nucleotides: TGTGCTAGTGCTGCAGACAGGCCGAACACCGGGGAGCTGTTTTTT. Its translation: CASAADRPNTGELFF. Based on the CDR3 plus reference TRBV12-5 and TRBJ2-2, the full variable domain is DARVTQTPRHKVTEMGQEVTMRCQPILGHNTVFWYRQTMMQGLELLAYFRNRAPLDDSGMPKDRFSAEMPDATLATLKIQPSEPRDSAVYFCASAADRPNTGELFFGEGSRLTVL.

The V gene is TRBV11-2, the J gene TRBJ2-1; TRBD2 aligns across 7 bases. The ends lost 5 bases at V and 7 bases at J; junction bases unmatched: 8. The germline CDR1 and CDR2 sequences are SGHAT and FQNNGV. The CDR3 loop spans 14 amino acids. This CDR3 is CASSSGVLGNEQFF. The CDR3 coding sequence is TGTGCCAGCAGCAGCGGGGTCCTTGGGAATGAGCAGTTCTTC.

The chain couples TRBV7-9 to TRBJ2-5, with D tentatively TRBD2 (5 bases). The germline V and J ends were trimmed by 4 bases and 1 base, with 13 bases remaining between them. The CDR3 has 15 amino acids. Looked up from germline, CDR1 is SEHNR and CDR2 is FQNEAQ (reference sequence). Written as DNA, the CDR3 is TGTGCCAGCAGCTCGACGGGGATCGTCCAAGAGACCCAGTACTTC. It is translated as CASSSTGIVQETQYF.

This rearrangement joins TRBV29-1 to TRBJ1-2, with a possible D match to TRBD1 (5 bases). The CDR3 is made up of 15 amino acids. With 7 bases removed from V and 2 bases from J, the gap between germline ends came to 20 bases. Germline CDR1 is SQVTM and CDR2 is ANQGSEA. For the CDR3, the DNA is TGCAGCGCCACCTCGGGGCAGGCCTTAAACTATGGCTACACCTTC. It encodes CSATSGQALNYGYTF.

The chain carries TRBV20-1 and TRBJ2-5, with TRBD1 matching 7 bases. The length of the CDR3 is 13 residues. Germline-derived CDR1 and CDR2 are DFQATT and SNEGSKA (reference sequence). The ends lost 3 bases at V and 1 base at J; junction bases unmatched: 2. The CDR3 loop is CSASGDSQETQYF. The CDR3 nucleotides read TGCAGTGCTAGTGGGGACAGCCAAGAGACCCAGTACTTC.

The V and J genes are TRBV5-6 and TRBJ2-6, with D unresolved. V was trimmed by 1 base and J by 0 bases, leaving 11 bases between them. Germline V gene lookup returns CDR1 SGHDT and CDR2 YYEEEE. This CDR3 is built from 17 residues. The CDR3 bases are TGTGCCAGCAGCTTGTTAGTCCTTGACTCTGGGGCCAACGTCCTGACTTTC. It translates to CASSLLVLDSGANVLTF.

This chain connects TRBV2 to TRBJ1-1; a weak D match, TRBD1 (6 bases). The V end lost 4 bases, the J end lost 10 bases, and 10 bases lay between the germline ends. The length of the CDR3 is 11 residues. Per germline, CDR1 SNHLY and CDR2 FYNNEI. Here the CDR3 reads CASSVQGGAFF. In DNA, the CDR3 is TGTGCCAGCAGTGTACAGGGTGGAGCTTTCTTT.

This clone was counted once. CDR3 DNA sequence: TGTGCCAGCAGCCAGGGACAGGCGTACAATGAGCAGTTCTTC. It specifies CASSQGQAYNEQFF. V and J are TRBV7-2 and TRBJ2-1; TRBD1 agrees at 8 bases. The ends lost 5 bases at V and 4 bases at J; junction bases unmatched: 4. The germline gives CDR1 SGHTA, CDR2 FQGNSA. This CDR3 is built from 14 residues.

This clone was recorded once. The chain joins TRBV2 to TRBJ1-1, with 10 bases aligning to TRBD1. The CDR3 has 14 residues. Germline lookup yields CDR1 SNHLY and CDR2 FYNNEI. V was pared by 7 bases and J by 1 base, with 3 bases of the junction left unmatched. The CDR3 DNA sequence: TGTGCCAGCACGTGGACAGGGGGGAACACTGAAGCTTTCTTT. Residues: CASTWTGGNTEAFF. Supplemented by reference TRBV2 and TRBJ1-1, the full variable domain reads EPEVTQTPSHQVTQMGQEVILRCVPISNHLYFYWYRQILGQKVEFLVSFYNNEISEKSEIFDDQFSVERPDGSNFTLKIRSTKLEDSAMYFCASTWTGGNTEAFFGQGTRLTVV.

The chain recombines TRBV29-1 with TRBJ1-4; D is unresolved. V lost 0 bases, J lost 4 bases, and 6 bases lay in between. The CDR3 is 13 amino acids. Germline CDR1 is SQVTM and CDR2 is ANQGSEA. The CDR3 loop is CSVEEGSNEKLFF. The DNA for the CDR3 is TGCAGCGTTGAAGAGGGGAGTAATGAAAAACTGTTTTTT.

This chain joins TRBV19 and TRBJ1-2, with 9 bases identical to TRBD1. The CDR3 extends over 13 amino acids. V was pared by 8 bases and J by 8 bases, with 9 bases of the junction left unmatched. Germline assignment: CDR1 LNHDA and CDR2 SQIVND (reference sequence). This CDR3 reads CASSFRDRDGYTF. CDR3 bases: TGTGCCAGTTCCTTCCGGGACAGGGACGGCTACACCTTC. Supplemented by reference TRBV19 and TRBJ1-2, the full variable domain reads DGGITQSPKYLFRKEGQNVTLSCEQNLNHDAMYWYRQDPGQGLRLIYYSQIVNDFQKGDIAEGYSVSREKKESFPLTVTSAQKNPTAFYLCASSFRDRDGYTFGSGTRLTVV.

V and J are TRBV19 and TRBJ1-1; 7 bases align to TRBD1. The CDR3 consists of 12 residues. The germline V gene encodes CDR1 LNHDA and CDR2 SQIVND (reference sequence). V trimming: 6 bases; J trimming: 5 bases; junction bases outside the gene matches: 3. The CDR3: CASSAGGTEAFF. CDR3 nucleotide sequence: TGTGCCAGTAGCGCAGGGGGAACTGAAGCTTTCTTT. The full variable domain, completed using reference TRBV19 and TRBJ1-1, is DGGITQSPKYLFRKEGQNVTLSCEQNLNHDAMYWYRQDPGQGLRLIYYSQIVNDFQKGDIAEGYSVSREKKESFPLTVTSAQKNPTAFYLCASSAGGTEAFFGQGTRLTVV.